The sequence of this T cell receptor beta chain was determined in a study of blood T cell repertoires in COVID-19. Across the whole study: Samples taken during acute and convalescent COVID-19 were collected in the United States, Italy and Spain. T cells, B-cell-depleted T cells, or PBMCs supplied cDNA or gDNA.

In the original processing: Reference gene primer amplification in the assay estimated nucleated cell counts. Only in-frame clones appear in the TCRdb table, and some are missing; sequencing was by immunoSEQ multiplex PCR. The V and J calls and clone size are taken from that table; D and trimming were inferred from the DNA. The repertoire includes around 180,000 clones, 70% to 90% of them detected once, and roughly 3.5% sits in the top ten. V lost 0 bases, J lost 7 bases, and 7 bases lay in between. This CDR3 is 12 amino acids long. Per germline, CDR1 SGDLS and CDR2 YYNGEE. This TCR derives from a man aged 60 to 69 with acute or convalescent COVID-19. J is TRBJ1-2 and V is TRBV9; D is unresolved. The specimen sequenced was peripheral blood. CDR3 in DNA: TGTGCCAGCAGCGTAGAATCAGGTGGCTACACCTTC. Amino acid sequence: CASSVESGGYTF.